The present T cell receptor (beta chain) was sequenced within a study of blood T cell repertoires in COVID-19. Source study methods: Using reference gene primer amplification, nucleated cell counts were estimated. Profiled with immunoSEQ multiplex PCR; TCRdb holds only in-frame clones, not every one. Clonal size and the V and J genes are those of that table, whereas D and trimming came from the DNA. This table has 280,000 or so clones, around 82% appearing once. Trimming took off 2 bases at V and 8 bases at J, with 13 bases between the two ends. Germline CDR1 and CDR2: MNHEY and SVGAGI. CDR3 length equals 14 residues.

The chain couples TRBV6-5 to TRBJ2-1; D possibly corresponds to TRBD2 (7 bases). This TCR derives from a woman aged 45-59 years who had recovered from COVID-19. The sample was peripheral blood. DNA for the CDR3: TGTGCCAGCAGTTACGAACGGGGGGCACATGAGCAGTTCTTC. This translates into CASSYERGAHEQFF.